A selection of T cell receptor beta chains follows, all from one sample in a study of CD8 T cells in Susac syndrome. TCRdb fed the immunoSEQ multiplex PCR reads into MiXCR, producing one record per CDR3 protein. The table includes approximately 190,000 distinct CDR3 sequences, nearly 97% detected once. The sequencing sample was made of CD4+ T cells from PBMCs. Every receptor here comes from a human donor with Susac syndrome. CDR3s include the opening cysteine and the closing phenylalanine or tryptophan. D genes are given only for firm matches. Part of the rows lack a size; the others show once, few, many or a class for expanded clones.

clone_size	d_call	v_call	j_call	cdr3_length	cdr3_aa	cdr3_nt
-	TRBD1	TRBV30	TRBJ1-1	14	CAWSVGTGGTEAFF	TGTGCCTGGAGTGTAGGGACAGGGGGCACTGAAGCTTTCTTT
-	-	TRBV20-1	TRBJ1-1	13	CSAFPVGGTEAFF	TGCAGTGCTTTCCCCGTGGGAGGCACTGAAGCTTTCTTT
-	-	TRBV7-7	TRBJ2-7	13	CASSLGQFYEQYF	TGTGCCAGCAGCTTAGGACAGTTCTACGAGCAGTACTTC
-	-	TRBV20-1	TRBJ2-7	15	CSATSGIQQSYEQYF	TGCAGTGCTACTTCCGGAATCCAGCAGTCCTACGAGCAGTACTTC
-	TRBD1	TRBV20-1	TRBJ1-4	14	CSARADRGGEKLFF	TGCAGTGCTAGGGCGGACAGGGGGGGGGAAAAACTGTTTTTT
once	-	TRBV20-1	TRBJ1-2	15	CSAPSGSGAFYGYTF	TGCAGTGCTCCCAGCGGATCAGGGGCATTCTATGGCTACACCTTC
-	TRBD1	TRBV20-1	TRBJ2-1	13	CSARKTGVNEQFF	TGCAGTGCTCGCAAGACAGGGGTCAATGAGCAGTTCTTC
-	-	TRBV29-1	TRBJ1-1	11	CSVEGNRRAFF	TGCAGCGTTGAAGGGAACCGGCGAGCTTTCTTT
-	TRBD2	TRBV27	TRBJ2-1	17	CASSSHSSGGDYNEQFF	TGTGCCAGCAGTTCCCATTCCAGCGGGGGGGACTACAATGAGCAGTTCTTC
-	-	TRBV30	TRBJ1-5	13	CAWTHGGDQPQHF	TGTGCCTGGACTCACGGGGGGGATCAGCCCCAGCATTTT
-	-	TRBV3-1	TRBJ1-1	13	CASSQGGKTEAFF	TGTGCCAGCAGCCAGGGTGGCAAGACTGAAGCTTTCTTT
-	TRBD2	TRBV15	TRBJ2-5	16	CATSRDGGLAQGAQYF	TGTGCCACCAGCAGAGATGGGGGACTAGCCCAGGGGGCCCAGTACTTC
-	-	TRBV7-9	TRBJ2-2	13	CASSLALQGGLFF	TGTGCCAGCAGCTTAGCGCTCCAAGGTGGGCTGTTTTTT
once	-	TRBV20-1	TRBJ2-7	13	CSARAVRLYEQYF	TGCAGTGCTAGAGCGGTCAGACTCTACGAGCAGTACTTC
once	TRBD1	TRBV12-3/TRBV12-4	TRBJ1-2	12	CASSLGRGRLTF	TGTGCCAGCAGTTTGGGCAGGGGGCGCCTGACCTTC
once	-	TRBV24-1	TRBJ2-3	13	CATSDRGTDTQYF	TGTGCCACCAGTGATCGAGGCACAGATACGCAGTATTTT
-	-	TRBV29-1	TRBJ2-2	13	CSGGKGNTGELFF	TGCAGCGGTGGGAAGGGGAACACCGGGGAGCTGTTTTTT
-	TRBD2	TRBV20-1	TRBJ2-1	20	CSARDLAGTSGGASYNEQFF	TGCAGTGCTAGAGATTTGGCGGGGACTAGCGGGGGGGCCTCCTACAATGAGCAGTTCTTC
-	-	TRBV27	TRBJ2-1	16	CASSFWQPQRSGEQFF	TGTGCCAGCAGTTTCTGGCAACCTCAGAGGAGCGGTGAGCAGTTCTTC
-	-	TRBV7-9	TRBJ1-1	12	CASSPDPSEAFF	TGTGCCAGCAGCCCAGACCCATCTGAAGCTTTCTTT
-	TRBD2	TRBV2	TRBJ2-5	16	CASSSALGAGEETQYF	TGTGCCAGCAGTTCGGCTCTCGGGGCGGGGGAAGAGACCCAGTACTTC
-	-	TRBV29-1	TRBJ2-1	12	CSVDGASNEQFF	TGCAGCGTTGACGGGGCCTCCAATGAGCAGTTCTTC
-	TRBD1	TRBV20-1	TRBJ1-4	11	CSVQGDEKLFF	TGCAGTGTACAGGGGGATGAAAAACTGTTTTTT
-	-	TRBV6-5	TRBJ1-4	14	CASSRDVVIEKLFF	TGTGCCAGCAGTCGGGACGTCGTAATCGAAAAACTGTTTTTT
-	-	TRBV20-1	TRBJ1-1	13	CSARDRQNTEAFF	TGCAGTGCTAGAGATAGGCAGAACACTGAAGCTTTCTTT